Each of the 5 T cell receptor beta chains below was sequenced from the same sample in a study of T cell repertoires in ileal Crohn's disease. Measured with immunoSEQ multiplex PCR; TCRdb has only the in-frame clones, and not every one. The sample contains more than 15,000 clones, 65% to 80% of which appear only once. Time point in this sample: neoterminal ileum biopsy at postoperative endoscopy, about 6 months after surgery. Sequencing used ileal tissue. These receptor sequences come from an adult with Crohn's disease.

V is TRBV7-8 and J is TRBJ2-1, with TRBD2 matching 9 bases. This CDR3 comprises 15 residues. V was pared by 5 bases and J by 6 bases, with 8 bases of the junction left unmatched. Germline loops: CDR1 SGHVS, CDR2 FQNEAQ. CDR3 DNA: TGTGCCAGCAGCCCCCGTCCTAGCGGGGTCAATGAGCAGTTCTTC. Translation: CASSPRPSGVNEQFF. Variable domain in full (rest from reference TRBV7-8 and TRBJ2-1): GAGVSQSPRYKVAKRGQDVALRCDPISGHVSLFWYQQALGQGPEFLTYFQNEAQLDKSGLPSDRFFAERPEGSVSTLKIQRTQQEDSAVYLCASSPRPSGVNEQFFGPGTRLTVL.

V usage is TRBV5-1 and J usage is TRBJ2-3; possibly TRBD2 for D (6 bases). Germline V gene data show CDR1 as SGHRS and CDR2 as YFSETQ. V shed 4 bases and J shed 6 bases, with 18 bases lying between them. The CDR3 sequence is 15 residues long. The CDR3 spells CASSIGSGVSDTQYF. The CDR3, as DNA: TGCGCCAGCAGCATTGGTTCGGGGGTTAGTGATACGCAGTATTTT.

This clone was seen once. The chain couples TRBV27 to TRBJ1-2; unclear D gene. The CDR3 has 13 residues. V was cut by 6 bases and J by 3 bases, with 11 bases left in between. Per germline, CDR1 MNHEY and CDR2 SMNVEV (reference sequence). The DNA for the CDR3 is TGTGCCAGCAGACTTAATGGTGACTATGGCTACACCTTC. Translated: CASRLNGDYGYTF.

The chain has TRBV30 and TRBJ2-1, with D possibly TRBD2 on 7 matching bases. The germline V gene encodes CDR1 GTSNPN and CDR2 SVGIG (reference sequence). This CDR3 contains 13 residues. The V gene lost 8 bases and the J gene lost 7 bases, with 18 bases spanning the gap. The chain's CDR3 is CAAGGGQGNEQFF. DNA of the CDR3: TGTGCCGCAGGCGGGGGCCAGGGTAATGAGCAGTTCTTC.

The chain carries TRBV5-1 and TRBJ2-7, with D perhaps matching TRBD2 (7 bases). The germline gives CDR1 SGHRS, CDR2 YFSETQ. The length of the CDR3 is 13 residues. V was shortened by 7 bases and J by 7 bases, with 18 bases between the two germline ends. CDR3 loop: CASASYEGGEQYF. In DNA, the CDR3 is TGCGCCAGCGCTTCGTACGAGGGGGGGGAGCAGTACTTC.